The entry that follows covers one T cell receptor beta chain sequence. As yet, its antigen is unknown. This sample stems from a study of T cell responses to AZD1222 COVID-19 vaccine. Study-level points and caveats: Within unmutated variant regions lay the reported targets of nearly half of spike-specific TCRs. Donor demographics were predominantly white British with a female majority; clonal diversity may be underestimated.

The V and J ends lost 5 bases and 4 bases respectively, with 6 bases between them. The CDR3 sequence is 12 residues long. Clones were read by immunoSEQ multiplex PCR, and TCRdb kept only the in-frame ones, dropping some. The sample records 80,000 to 100,000 clones, approximately 88% being singletons. The receptor was isolated from an adult who received the AZD1222 COVID-19 vaccine. Sequencing was performed on peripheral blood, taken 28 days after the second AZD1222 dose. V is TRBV12-3 or TRBV12-4 and J is TRBJ1-3, with no clear D. In DNA, the CDR3 is TGTGCCAGCAGTGCCCCCGGAAACACCATATATTTT. Its protein product is CASSAPGNTIYF.